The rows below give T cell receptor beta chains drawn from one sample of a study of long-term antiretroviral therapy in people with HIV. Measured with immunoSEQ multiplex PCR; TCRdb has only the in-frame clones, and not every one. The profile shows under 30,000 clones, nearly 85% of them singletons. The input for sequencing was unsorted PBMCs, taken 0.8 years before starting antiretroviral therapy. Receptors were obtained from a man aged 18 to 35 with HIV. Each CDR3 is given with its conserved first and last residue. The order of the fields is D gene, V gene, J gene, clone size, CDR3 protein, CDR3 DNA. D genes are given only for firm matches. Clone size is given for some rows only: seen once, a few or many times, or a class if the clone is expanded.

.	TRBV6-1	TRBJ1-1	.	CASIWDKFTEAFF	TGTGCCAGCATCTGGGACAAGTTCACTGAAGCTTTCTTT
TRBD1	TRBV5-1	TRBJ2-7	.	CASRQGPYEQYF	TGCGCCAGTCGACAGGGACCCTACGAGCAGTACTTC
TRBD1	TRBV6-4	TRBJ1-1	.	CASSDSNRGRVQF	TGTGCCAGCAGTGACTCGAACAGGGGGCGCGTCCAATTT
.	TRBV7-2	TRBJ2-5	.	CASSYQTIQETQYF	TGTGCCAGCAGCTACCAGACTATCCAAGAGACCCAGTACTTC
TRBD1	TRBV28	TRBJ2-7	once	CASSLVGQGADEQYF	TGTGCCAGCAGTTTGGTTGGACAGGGGGCGGACGAGCAGTACTTC
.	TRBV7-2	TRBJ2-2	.	CASSLTRNTGELFF	TGTGCCAGCAGCTTAACAAGGAACACCGGGGAGCTGTTTTTT
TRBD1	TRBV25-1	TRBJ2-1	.	CASSRRGQGRHEQFF	TGTGCCAGCAGCCGCCGGGGACAGGGGAGGCATGAGCAGTTCTTC
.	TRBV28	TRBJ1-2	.	CASSFIQGLDYGYTF	TGTGCCAGCAGTTTCATCCAGGGGCTAGACTATGGCTACACCTTC
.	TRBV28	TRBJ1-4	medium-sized	CASSRASTNEKLFF	TGTGCCAGCAGTAGGGCGTCGACTAATGAAAAACTGTTTTTT
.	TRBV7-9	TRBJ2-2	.	CASSPPLSRTNTGELFF	TGTGCCAGCAGCCCCCCACTCTCCCGAACGAACACCGGGGAGCTGTTTTTT
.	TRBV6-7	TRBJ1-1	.	CASSHSGVGNTEAFF	TGTGCCAGCAGTCACTCTGGGGTTGGGAACACTGAAGCTTTCTTT
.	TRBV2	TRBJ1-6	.	CASSDRGGNSPLHF	TGTGCCAGCAGTGACAGGGGAGGAAATTCACCCCTCCACTTT
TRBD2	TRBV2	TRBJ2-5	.	CASSERGGGPGETQYF	TGTGCCAGCAGTGAACGAGGCGGGGGTCCTGGTGAGACCCAGTACTTC
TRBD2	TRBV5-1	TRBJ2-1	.	CASTGGGQSYNEQFF	TGCGCCAGCACGGGGGGGGGCCAATCCTACAATGAGCAGTTCTTC
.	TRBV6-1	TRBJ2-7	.	CASSAFAGTSYEQYF	TGTGCCAGCAGTGCCTTCGCGGGGACCTCCTACGAGCAGTACTTC
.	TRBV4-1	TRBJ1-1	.	CASSQEGRAGDTEAFF	TGCGCCAGCAGCCAAGAGGGCAGGGCGGGGGACACTGAAGCTTTCTTT
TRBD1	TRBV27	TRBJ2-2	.	CASSLSPGQGHTGELFF	TGTGCCAGCAGTTTATCCCCGGGACAGGGGCACACCGGGGAGCTGTTTTTT
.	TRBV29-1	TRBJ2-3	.	CSAGVSVESTDTQYF	TGCAGCGCCGGGGTTAGCGTGGAAAGCACAGATACGCAGTATTTT
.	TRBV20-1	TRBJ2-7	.	CSARDSYEQYF	TGCAGTGCTAGAGACAGTTACGAGCAGTACTTC
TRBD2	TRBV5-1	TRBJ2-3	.	CASSSTTSVTQYF	TGCGCCAGCAGCTCGACGACTAGCGTCACGCAGTATTTT